This T cell receptor (beta chain) was sequenced in a study of blood T cell repertoires in COVID-19. Study at large: Collection of acute and convalescent COVID-19 samples took place in the United States, Italy and Spain. Sample material is recorded as cDNA or gDNA derived from T cells, B-cell-depleted T cells, or PBMCs.

Per the authors' pipeline: Nucleated cell number was recorded as an estimate derived from reference gene primer amplification. Only in-frame clones appear in the TCRdb table, and some are missing; sequencing was by immunoSEQ multiplex PCR. V and J calls and clone size are those listed in that table; D and trimming were worked out from the DNA. Here the sample spans about 140,000 clones, roughly four fifths being singletons. J was trimmed by 4 bases and V by 0 bases; bases with no gene match: 13. In germline, CDR1 is LGHNA, CDR2 YSLEER. This CDR3 has 18 amino acids. The origin of this receptor is a man at least 80 years old with acute or convalescent COVID-19. The sequencing input was peripheral blood. The chain employs TRBV4-3 and TRBJ2-3; 7 positions match TRBD2. The CDR3 spells CASSQDLPGEGRPDTQYF. CDR3 sequence (DNA): TGCGCCAGCAGCCAAGATCTTCCCGGGGAGGGGAGACCAGATACGCAGTATTTT.